This entry features one T cell receptor beta chain sequence. The antigen is not known. Each of the donors was a healthy adult who was HIV-negative and had not had a recent acute infection or vaccination. The data were taken from a study of shared clonotypes between healthy human individuals. Study observations and caveats: Since donors were few, the genetic and exposure-history diversity represented was limited. Sampling included only blood; tissue repertoires likely differ.

The CDR3 is made up of 15 amino acids. The V end was cut by 1 base, the J end by 0 bases, with 7 bases between. CDR1 and CDR2 (germline): SGHVS, FNYEAQ. Here immunoSEQ multiplex PCR was the method, and the copy in TCRdb shows in-frame clones only, minus some. The repertoire includes about 2.5 million clones, just under 95% of them detected once, and approximately 0.39% sits in the top ten. The sample taken for sequencing was naive CD4+ T cells from PBMCs. Subset: CD45RA+ positively selected. The chain is built from TRBV7-6 and TRBJ1-5; the D gene is possibly TRBD1 (5 bases). This TCR was sampled from a man in his late teens or twenties in good health. Some clones in this sample may be carry-over from other donors' samples. Here the CDR3 reads CASSLEGSSNQPQHF. In DNA, the CDR3 is TGTGCCAGCAGCTTAGAGGGGAGTAGCAATCAGCCCCAGCATTTT.